Following are 18 T cell receptor beta chains from one sample sequenced in a study of cytomegalovirus exposure and HLA in healthy donors (dated 2017 in TCRdb). Library generation was performed with the immunoSEQ multiplex PCR assay. A mixture of 60 forward primers for TCR Vbeta segments and 13 reverse primers for TCR Jbeta segments was used in the multiplex PCR. What TCRdb holds here is the immuneACCESS table cut down to in-frame rearrangements. Part of the clones is not present; checked against another copy, under half of the missing clones reflect an unresolved V gene, and the others are unexplained. Counted in this sample were 150,000 to 200,000 clones; about 80% of them appeared once. The ten largest clones represent roughly 0.76% of the sample. Sample: PBMCs. These receptors originate from a woman aged 40 to 50 in good health and CMV-seronegative.

This clone has just a few counts. The CDR3 is CASSLSGGPNEKLFF. The CDR3 nucleotides read TGCGCCAGCAGCTTGTCAGGGGGGCCTAATGAAAAACTGTTTTTT. The gene calls are TRBV5-1 and TRBJ1-4, with 7 positions matching TRBD1. Looked up from germline, CDR1 is SGHRS and CDR2 is YFSETQ. The V segment lost 1 base and the J segment 3 bases; nucleotides outside the gene matches: 3. The CDR3 runs 15 residues.

The chain combines TRBV4-1 with TRBJ1-1, with D hard to call. The CDR3 contains 12 residues. V lost 3 bases to trimming and J lost 1 base, with 3 bases between them. CDR1 is MGHRA, CDR2 YSYEKL, per germline. CDR3 region: CASSHGNTEAFF. The CDR3 bases are TGCGCCAGCAGCCACGGGAACACTGAAGCTTTCTTT.

The gene calls are TRBV6-1 and TRBJ2-1; D is undetermined. The CDR3 loop spans 13 amino acids. With 1 base removed from V and 10 bases from J, the gap between germline ends came to 11 bases. Per the germline V gene, CDR1 is MNHNS and CDR2 is SASEGT. This CDR3 reads CASSEGSLPEQFF. Here the CDR3 DNA reads TGTGCCAGCAGTGAAGGCAGTCTCCCAGAGCAGTTCTTC.

The chain recombines TRBV11-2 with TRBJ2-3; 7 nucleotides agree with TRBD2. The J segment lost 0 bases and the V segment lost 6 bases, leaving 9 bases of the junction unmatched. Germline V gene data show CDR1 as SGHAT and CDR2 as FQNNGV. This CDR3 spans 16 amino acids. The CDR3 reads CASRFLAGESTDTQYF. The CDR3, as DNA: TGTGCCAGCAGGTTTTTAGCGGGCGAAAGCACAGATACGCAGTATTTT.

The chain links TRBV19 to TRBJ1-5, with TRBD1 matching over 7 bases. With V trimmed by 6 bases and J by 4 bases, 9 bases remained unmatched. The germline V gene has CDR1 LNHDA and CDR2 SQIVND (reference sequence). This CDR3 contains 15 residues. Here the CDR3 reads CASSPRDRPNQPQHF. The CDR3 DNA reads TGTGCCAGTAGCCCGCGGGACAGACCTAATCAGCCCCAGCATTTT. Filled out from reference TRBV19 and TRBJ1-5, the complete variable domain reads DGGITQSPKYLFRKEGQNVTLSCEQNLNHDAMYWYRQDPGQGLRLIYYSQIVNDFQKGDIAEGYSVSREKKESFPLTVTSAQKNPTAFYLCASSPRDRPNQPQHFGDGTRLSIL.

This chain joins TRBV30 and TRBJ2-4; 7 positions agree with TRBD1. From germline, CDR1 is GTSNPN and CDR2 SVGIG (reference sequence). V dropped 5 bases and J dropped 0; count of bases not matched to a gene: 1. This CDR3 spans 13 amino acids. CDR3 in DNA: TGTGCCTGGCGGGACAGAGCCAAAAACATTCAGTACTTC. It translates to CAWRDRAKNIQYF.

The V gene is TRBV11-3, the J gene TRBJ2-1; 12 nucleotides line up with TRBD2. The CDR3 spans 15 residues. Germline lookup yields CDR1 SGHNT and CDR2 YENEEA. J lost 4 bases, V lost 7 bases, and 5 bases had no gene match. CDR3 DNA: TGTGCCAGCACCCTACTAGCGGGGGGTTACAATGAGCAGTTCTTC. It specifies CASTLLAGGYNEQFF.

The V call is TRBV2, the J call TRBJ1-1, with a tentative D call TRBD1 (6 bases). V lost 8 bases and J 0 bases, leaving 10 bases between the germline ends. The germline V gene has CDR1 SNHLY and CDR2 FYNNEI. This CDR3 is 13 amino acids long. CDR3 DNA: TGTGCCAGCTCCGGACAGATGAACACTGAAGCTTTCTTT. It specifies CASSGQMNTEAFF.

The chain employs TRBV6-1 and TRBJ2-7, with 8 bases fitting TRBD2. Germline values: CDR1 MNHNS, CDR2 SASEGT. The CDR3 totals 15 residues. After removal of 10 bases from V and 7 bases from J, the junction contained 18 bases not matched to a gene. The CDR3 bases are TGTGCCATCGGGAGGGCAGGGGCCACCCAGGGGGAGCAGTACTTC. Translated, it gives CAIGRAGATQGEQYF.

V gene TRBV5-1 combines with J gene TRBJ2-7; no firm D call. The V end lost 0 bases, the J end lost 1 base, and 5 bases lay between the germline ends. The CDR3 extends over 13 amino acids. Germline assignment: CDR1 SGHRS and CDR2 YFSETQ. The CDR3 nucleotides read TGCGCCAGCAGCTTGGCGGTATCCTACGAGCAGTACTTC. This sequence encodes CASSLAVSYEQYF. The complete variable domain, with remaining parts taken from reference TRBV5-1 and TRBJ2-7, reads KAGVTQTPRYLIKTRGQQVTLSCSPISGHRSVSWYQQTPGQGLQFLFEYFSETQRNKGNFPGRFSGRQFSNSRSEMNVSTLELGDSALYLCASSLAVSYEQYFGPGTRLTVT.

The CDR3 DNA reads TGTGCCTGGAGAAGGGTCAGGGGTTACGAGCAGTACTTC. It specifies CAWRRVRGYEQYF. V is TRBV30 and J is TRBJ2-7; possibly TRBD1 for D (6 bases). Germline CDR1 reads GTSNPN; CDR2 reads SVGIG (reference sequence). V lost 3 bases and J 4 bases, leaving 13 bases between the germline ends. The CDR3 totals 13 residues.

This clone showed up just a few times. This chain joins TRBV5-6 and TRBJ2-7, with 8 bases lining up with TRBD1. Trimming cost V 3 bases and J 3 bases; bases outside gene matches: 8. Germline V gives CDR1 SGHDT, CDR2 YYEEEE. The CDR3 has 15 amino acids. In nucleotides, the CDR3 is TGTGCCAGCAGCTACCCCGGGACAGGTTTCTACGAGCAGTACTTC. As protein: CASSYPGTGFYEQYF.

For the CDR3, the DNA is TGTGCCAGCAGCCCAGGGGTTGGAGCGGGAGGGGACAATGAGCAGTTCTTC. Translating gives CASSPGVGAGGDNEQFF. The chain carries TRBV7-6 and TRBJ2-1; 10 positions agree with TRBD2. V shed 5 bases, J shed 5 bases, and the junction held 12 bases outside the gene matches. The CDR3 contains 17 residues. CDR1 SGHVS and CDR2 FNYEAQ come from the germline V gene.

The chain carries TRBV4-3 and TRBJ2-1, with D perhaps matching TRBD2 (6 bases). Deletions cut 0 bases from V and 7 bases from J, with 34 bases between. The CDR3 has 22 residues. Germline V gene sequence: CDR1 LGHNA, CDR2 YSLEER. DNA for the CDR3: TGCGCCAGCAGCCAAGATAGTGTCGGGGATGGGAGAGTGGGCGGGAATCTTAATGAGCAGTTCTTC. Translated, it gives CASSQDSVGDGRVGGNLNEQFF.

The chain carries TRBV15 and TRBJ2-1; D is possibly TRBD2 (5 bases). The CDR3 consists of 13 residues. V was trimmed by 3 bases and J by 8 bases, leaving 11 bases between them. Germline lookup yields CDR1 LNHNV and CDR2 YYDKDF (reference sequence). The CDR3 bases are TGTGCCACCAGCAGCACGACGAGGGATGAGCAGTTCTTC. As protein: CATSSTTRDEQFF.

Here the CDR3 DNA reads TGTGCCAGCAGGTCGACAGTCGCTTCTGGAAACACCATATATTTT. This sequence encodes CASRSTVASGNTIYF. The J gene is TRBJ1-3, the V gene TRBV27, with D possibly TRBD1 on 5 matching bases. Trimming left V 6 bases short and J 1 base short, with 13 bases between. The CDR3 contains 15 residues. The germline CDR1 and CDR2 sequences are MNHEY and SMNVEV (reference sequence).

The chain joins TRBV19 to TRBJ1-2; 9 nucleotides agree with TRBD1. V was clipped by 1 base and J by 3 bases; unmatched bases: 6. The V gene's germline CDR1 is LNHDA and CDR2 SQIVND (reference sequence). The CDR3 totals 16 residues. The CDR3 coding sequence is TGTGCCAGTAGTATAGGAACAGGGGGCTATGACTATGGCTACACCTTC. Translation gives CASSIGTGGYDYGYTF.

The J gene is TRBJ1-4, the V gene TRBV5-1; D gene ambiguous. Between the trimmed V and J ends, which lost 7 bases and 0 bases, there was a span of 10 bases. Germline V CDR1 and CDR2: SGHRS, YFSETQ. The length of the CDR3 is 14 residues. The CDR3 loop is CASRRSATNEKLFF. Written as DNA, the CDR3 is TGCGCCAGCCGGAGGTCTGCAACTAATGAAAAACTGTTTTTT.